This T cell receptor (beta chain) comes out of a study of T cell repertoires in cytomegalovirus infection (dated by TCRdb to the late 2010s). Regarding the complete study: Peptide stimulations targeted recently identified HLA-C-restricted CMV epitopes, whose presentation resists viral immunomodulation, together with well-studied HLA-B-restricted epitopes. Donor HLA type was relevant to the analysis, because carriage of CMV infection together with the matching HLA type was indicated by public TCR beta signatures.

Sequencing relied on an Illumina HiSeq 1500. TCRdb reprocessing: public reads trimmed at Q25 with fastp, clones called with MiXCR, in-frame beta chains kept. Rows with a matching CDR3 protein are joined into one entry that keeps the most common DNA and genes. The sample yields approximately 1,000,000 distinct CDR3 sequences; approximately 31% were counted once. Around an eighth of the sample lies in the top ten. What the work shows at the level of the full study, not this receptor alone: In both this cohort and an independent roughly 400-donor cohort, the cumulative frequency of public TCR beta family members distinguished carriers of CMV infection plus the relevant HLA type. The ex vivo response was dominated by HLA-C-restricted CMV-specific TCR beta clonotypes, which also provided the single most frequent clonotype in two of eight donors.

This clonotype was recorded only once. Its antigen is currently not known. No quality values exist for individual bases; no much larger clone is one base distant. One read is thin evidence. The intended sense of this specimen's treatment or condition label: in vitro stimulation with specific CMV peptide epitopes to enrich CMV-specific T cells. The sample in question was cultured CD8+ T cells from PBMCs, obtained from culture after CMV antigen stimulation. This TCR was recovered from a human donor in good health (CMV status not recorded). Some clones in this sample may be carry-over from other donors' samples.

The CDR3 region reads CASSFPSGGATGELFF. The DNA sequence is TGTGCCAGCAGCTTTCCTAGCGGGGGGGCCACCGGGGAGCTGTTTTTT. The chain links TRBV5-4 with TRBJ2-2, and 12 junction bases match TRBD2. Sequences SGHNT (CDR1) and YYREEE (CDR2) are obtained from the germline V gene (reference sequence). The germline V end is reduced by 2 bases and the J end by 4 bases; junction bases left unmatched: 3. The CDR3 holds 16 amino acids from the cysteine to the phenylalanine. Left in the record is the CDR3 DNA by itself, 48 bases read in frame from the first base.